This TCR beta chain stems from a study of breast tumors, draining lymph nodes, adjacent tissues. MiXCR, run by TCRdb on the multiplex PCR reads, gives a single entry per CDR3 protein. The sample has approximately 300,000 distinct CDR3 sequences, roughly 30% seen once. Remarks on this clonotype: This clone may be a read error of a much larger clone one base away.

Samples came from axillary lymph nodes draining the breast cancer. The junction had 8 bases not matched to a gene; V was cut back by 6 bases and J by 11 bases. Germline V lookup: CDR1 LNHNV, CDR2 YYDKDF (reference sequence). The CDR3 spans 14 residues. The sequence derives from a female donor with breast cancer. Some clones in this sample may be carry-over from other donors' samples. The J gene is TRBJ1-6, the V gene TRBV15; 9 bases are shared with TRBD1. The sample taken for sequencing was axillary lymph node tissue. CDR3 in DNA: TGTGCCACCAGACCCGACAGGGGGACTCCACCCCTCCACTTT. Translating gives CATRPDRGTPPLHF.